This entry lists 9 T cell receptor beta chains sequenced from one sample in a study of T cells in localized non-small cell lung cancer. Sequencing was performed with immunoSEQ multiplex PCR; in TCRdb, only in-frame clones are kept and a portion is missing. This table holds roughly 89,000 clones, roughly 93% found once. The source material was PBMCs, sampled before any cancer treatment. These receptor sequences come from a woman aged 35-75 years with stage II squamous cell lung carcinoma.

The rearrangement joins TRBV5-1 to TRBJ2-2; 10 bases agree with TRBD2. Germline CDR1 and CDR2: SGHRS and YFSETQ. The ends lost 4 bases at V and 2 bases at J; junction bases unmatched: 17. The CDR3 totals 20 residues. CDR3 region: CASSDRTSGIPSPNTGELFF. In nucleotides, the CDR3 is TGCGCCAGCAGCGATCGGACTAGCGGAATCCCCAGTCCTAACACCGGGGAGCTGTTTTTT.

The chain employs TRBV6-5 and TRBJ1-2, with unresolved D. Trimming pared 0 bases from V and 3 bases from J, leaving 8 bases between. The germline V gene has CDR1 MNHEY and CDR2 SVGAGI. This CDR3 has 14 residues. CDR3 bases: TGTGCCAGCAGTTACTCAACGGGGTACTATGGCTACACCTTC. Translated: CASSYSTGYYGYTF.

V usage is TRBV29-1 and J usage is TRBJ2-1; 11 positions match TRBD2. After removal of 4 bases from V and 8 bases from J, the junction contained 13 bases not matched to a gene. CDR3 length: 16 amino acids. CDR1 and CDR2 from the germline V gene are SQVTM and ANQGSEA. CDR3 coding DNA: TGCAGCGTTGTTGCGGGTCCTAGCGGGGGGTTCCATGAGCAGTTCTTC. Its protein product is CSVVAGPSGGFHEQFF.

The CDR3 region has the DNA TGTGCCAGCAGTCCCCGGACAGCGAACTATGGCTACACCTTC. The encoded protein is CASSPRTANYGYTF. The chain is built from TRBV27 and TRBJ1-2; a possible D gene is TRBD1 (6 bases). Looked up from germline, CDR1 is MNHEY and CDR2 is SMNVEV (reference sequence). The ends were cut back, 5 bases at V and 2 bases at J, with 12 bases in the middle. The CDR3 covers 14 residues.

The chain carries TRBV7-9 and TRBJ2-1; 12 positions match TRBD2. Looked up from germline, CDR1 is SEHNR and CDR2 is FQNEAQ (reference sequence). The CDR3 contains 17 residues. J was trimmed by 7 bases and V by 1 base; bases with no gene match: 8. The CDR3 nucleotides are TGTGCCAGCAGCTTAGGGCTAGCGGGAGGGACGACGAATGAGCAGTTCTTC. Translating it yields CASSLGLAGGTTNEQFF.

For the CDR3, the DNA is TGTGCCAGCAGTTTACAGGGGGGCACAGATACGCAGTATTTT. This gives the protein CASSLQGGTDTQYF. The rearrangement uses TRBV28 and TRBJ2-3, with 7 nucleotides matching TRBD1. J was trimmed by 1 base and V by 2 bases; bases with no gene match: 0. Germline values: CDR1 MDHEN, CDR2 SYDVKM. CDR3 length: 14 amino acids.

This chain links TRBV9 with TRBJ2-7, with D uncertain. Trimming cost V 0 bases and J 2 bases, with 9 bases left between them. The CDR3 is made up of 14 amino acids. CDR1 is SGDLS and CDR2 is YYNGEE in the germline V gene. The CDR3 spells CASSVGPAPYEQYF. In DNA form, the CDR3 reads TGTGCCAGCAGCGTAGGTCCAGCGCCCTACGAGCAGTACTTC. Based on the CDR3 plus reference TRBV9 and TRBJ2-7, the full variable domain is DSGVTQTPKHLITATGQRVTLRCSPRSGDLSVYWYQQSLDQGLQFLIQYYNGEERAKGNILERFSAQQFPDLHSELNLSSLELGDSALYFCASSVGPAPYEQYFGPGTRLTVT.

The CDR3 nucleotides are TGTGCCAGCAGGGAGGTCAGGGGGGCCTACGAGCAGTACTTC. This sequence encodes CASREVRGAYEQYF. V is TRBV2 and J is TRBJ2-7, with a possible D match to TRBD1 (7 bases). Looked up from germline, CDR1 is SNHLY and CDR2 is FYNNEI. CDR3 size: 14 residues. Trimming shortened V by 6 bases and J by 2 bases, and 14 bases separated the two germline ends.

This sequence joins TRBV30 and TRBJ2-7; 8 bases map to TRBD1. CDR1 and CDR2 from the germline V gene are GTSNPN and SVGIG (reference sequence). The CDR3 loop spans 16 amino acids. The V and J ends lost 1 base and 2 bases, in that order; junction bases with no gene match: 10. CDR3 sequence: CAWSGDLQGAPYEQYF. DNA for the CDR3: TGTGCCTGGAGTGGAGACCTGCAGGGGGCCCCCTACGAGCAGTACTTC. Supplemented by reference TRBV30 and TRBJ2-7, the full variable domain reads SQTIHQWPATLVQPVGSPLSLECTVEGTSNPNLYWYRQAAGRGLQLLFYSVGIGQISSEVPQNLSASRPQDRQFILSSKKLLLSDSGFYLCAWSGDLQGAPYEQYFGPGTRLTVT.